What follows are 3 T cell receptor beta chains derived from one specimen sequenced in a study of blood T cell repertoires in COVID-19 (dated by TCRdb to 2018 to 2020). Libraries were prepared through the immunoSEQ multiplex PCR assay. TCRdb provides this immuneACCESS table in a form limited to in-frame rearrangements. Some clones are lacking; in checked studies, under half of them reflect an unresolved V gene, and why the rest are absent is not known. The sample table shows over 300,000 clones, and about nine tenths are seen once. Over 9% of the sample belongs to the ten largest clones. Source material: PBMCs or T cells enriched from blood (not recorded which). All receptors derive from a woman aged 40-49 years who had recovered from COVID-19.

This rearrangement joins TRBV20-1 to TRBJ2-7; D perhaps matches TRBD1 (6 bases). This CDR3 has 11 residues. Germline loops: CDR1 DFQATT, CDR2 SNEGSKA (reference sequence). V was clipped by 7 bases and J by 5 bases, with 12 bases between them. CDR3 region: CSGSGENEQYF. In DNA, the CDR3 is TGCAGTGGATCAGGGGAAAACGAGCAGTACTTC.

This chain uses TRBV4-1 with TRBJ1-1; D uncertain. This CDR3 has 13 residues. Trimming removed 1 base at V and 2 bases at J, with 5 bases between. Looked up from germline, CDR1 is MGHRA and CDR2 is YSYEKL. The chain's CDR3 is CASSQAGNTEAFF. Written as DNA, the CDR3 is TGCGCCAGCAGCCAAGCAGGAAACACTGAAGCTTTCTTT.

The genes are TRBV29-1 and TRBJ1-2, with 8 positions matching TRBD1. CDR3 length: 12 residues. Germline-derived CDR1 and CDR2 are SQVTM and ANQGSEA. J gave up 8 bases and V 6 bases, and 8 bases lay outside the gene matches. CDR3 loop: CSVDTGGRGYTF. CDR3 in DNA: TGCAGCGTCGACACAGGGGGAAGGGGCTACACCTTC.